This TCR beta chain was identified during a study of blood T cell repertoires in COVID-19. The CDR3 consists of 16 residues. The germline CDR1 and CDR2 sequences are DFQATT and SNEGSKA (reference sequence). Trimming shortened V by 3 bases and J by 3 bases, and 20 bases separated the two germline ends. The assay was immunoSEQ multiplex PCR, and TCRdb's table has in-frame clones only and misses some. Of 200,000 to 250,000 clones in the sample, approximately 86% were seen once. Sequencing was performed on peripheral blood. J is TRBJ1-1 and V is TRBV20-1; possibly TRBD1 for D (5 bases). This TCR derives from a woman in her 50s with COVID-19, enrolled during active disease. CDR3 nucleotides: TGCAGTGCTAGTCGCGGCAGGACAAAACCCGACACTGAAGCTTTCTTT. It yields the protein CSASRGRTKPDTEAFF.